This is a list of T cell receptor beta chains from one sample in a study of cytomegalovirus exposure and HLA in healthy donors. The data were produced by immunoSEQ multiplex PCR, yet TCRdb's version contains in-frame clones alone and is incomplete. This sample has 100,000 to 120,000 clones; over 75% occur once, and the top ten carry roughly 1.4%. Input material: PBMCs. The receptors originated from a woman in her twenties or thirties in good health and CMV-seropositive. CDR3s include the opening cysteine and the closing phenylalanine or tryptophan. A clone size is listed for some rows: how often the clone was seen (once, few, many), or a class if it is expanded.

J gene	V gene	CDR3 length	clone size	CDR3 protein
TRBJ1-5	TRBV6-1	14	NA	CASSESGEGQPQHF
TRBJ2-1	TRBV19	16	NA	CASSMTQGARGNEQFF
TRBJ2-2	TRBV28	13	NA	CATVQGNTGELFF
TRBJ2-1	TRBV6-5	14	NA	CASQTSGSYNEQFF
TRBJ2-1	TRBV7-9	16	NA	CASSGGLRSSYNEQFF
TRBJ1-1	TRBV27	15	once	CASSFALGGGTEAFF
TRBJ1-1	TRBV18	18	NA	CASSPTTGTGRRNTEAFF
TRBJ1-3	TRBV6-5	14	NA	CASRRSGSGNTIYF
TRBJ2-3	TRBV2	16	NA	CASTFSADSGTDTQYF
TRBJ2-1	TRBV30	13	NA	CAWSGVLADEQFF
TRBJ1-5	TRBV2	16	NA	CASSEWGQISNQPQHF
TRBJ1-4	TRBV5-1	13	NA	CASSLDPGAKLFF
TRBJ2-7	TRBV4-3	20	NA	CASSQHISGQVYDGPYEQYF
TRBJ2-3	TRBV5-4	13	NA	CASSWPQGDTQYF
TRBJ1-6	TRBV6-5	14	once	CASRMGTDHSPLHF
TRBJ1-1	TRBV5-8	15	NA	CASSLEAGRGLGAFF
TRBJ2-1	TRBV2	14	NA	CASGLAASYNEQFF
TRBJ2-7	TRBV5-1	14	NA	CASSIQGASYEQYF
TRBJ2-3	TRBV4-3	15	NA	CASSHTSGRMDTQYF
TRBJ1-5	TRBV4-1	15	NA	CASSPQGSIGQPQHF
TRBJ2-1	TRBV30	11	NA	CAWSVISEQFF
TRBJ2-2	TRBV27	13	NA	CASSPTYTGELFF
TRBJ2-2	TRBV29-1	14	once	CSAKATGGTGELFF
TRBJ2-7	TRBV5-4	14	NA	CASTLLPGAYEQYF
TRBJ2-3	TRBV4-1	17	NA	CASSQDKQAPPTDTQYF
TRBJ2-3	TRBV2	13	NA	CASRVVGTDTQYF